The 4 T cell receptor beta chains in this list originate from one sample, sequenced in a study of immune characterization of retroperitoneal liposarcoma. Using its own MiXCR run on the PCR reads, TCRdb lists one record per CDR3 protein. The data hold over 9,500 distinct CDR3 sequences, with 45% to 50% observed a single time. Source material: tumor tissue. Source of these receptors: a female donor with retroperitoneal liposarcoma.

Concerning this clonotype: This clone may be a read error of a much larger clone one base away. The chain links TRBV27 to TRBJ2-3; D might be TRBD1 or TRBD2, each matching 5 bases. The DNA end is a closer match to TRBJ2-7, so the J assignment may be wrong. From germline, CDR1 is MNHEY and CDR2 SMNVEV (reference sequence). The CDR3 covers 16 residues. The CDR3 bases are TGTGCCAGCAGTTTATCGGACATAGGACGGGGCAATGAGCAGTACGTC. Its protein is CASSLSDIGRGNEQYV.

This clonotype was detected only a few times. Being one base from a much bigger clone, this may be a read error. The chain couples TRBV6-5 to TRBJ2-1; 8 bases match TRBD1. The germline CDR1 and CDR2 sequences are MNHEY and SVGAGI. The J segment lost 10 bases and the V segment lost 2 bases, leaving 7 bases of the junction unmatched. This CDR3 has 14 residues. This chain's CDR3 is CASSYQGAGDEQFF. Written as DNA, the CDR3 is TGTGCCAGCAGTTACCAGGGGGCCGGAGACGAGCAGTTCTTC.

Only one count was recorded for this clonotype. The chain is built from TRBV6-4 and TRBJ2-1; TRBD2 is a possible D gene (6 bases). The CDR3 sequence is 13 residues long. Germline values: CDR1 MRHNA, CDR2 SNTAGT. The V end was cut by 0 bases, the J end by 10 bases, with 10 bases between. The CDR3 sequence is CASSDSIAGEQFF. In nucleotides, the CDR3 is TGTGCCAGCAGTGACTCGATTGCGGGGGAGCAGTTCTTC.

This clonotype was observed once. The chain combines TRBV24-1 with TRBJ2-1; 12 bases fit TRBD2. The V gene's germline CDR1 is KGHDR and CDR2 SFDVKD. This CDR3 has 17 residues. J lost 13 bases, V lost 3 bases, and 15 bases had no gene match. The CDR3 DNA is TGTGCCACCAGTGATCCCGGACTAGCGGGGATACAAGAGACCCAGTTCTTC. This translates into CATSDPGLAGIQETQFF.